The clone carrying this T cell receptor (beta chain) was recorded many times. Its antigen is currently unknown. A library of TCRbeta sequences, prepared with unique molecular identifiers, was generated. TCRdb re-analysed the PCR reads in MiXCR, keeping a single row per CDR3 protein. The sample records 700,000 or so distinct CDR3 sequences, about 12% being singletons. The sample originates from a study of T-cell reconstitution after alpha-beta-depleted transplantation in children. Findings and caveats of the study: High day-60 TCRbeta diversity in some patients came from surviving recipient T cells and thymic progenitors. Alpha-beta T cells present about two months after transplant were reported to originate from several hundred expanded graft clones.

There are 14 residues in the CDR3. Germline V CDR1 and CDR2: SQVTM, ANQGSEA. V was cut by 6 bases and J by 0 bases, with 14 bases left in between. The V call is TRBV29-1, the J call TRBJ2-5, with D possibly being TRBD1 (6 bases). The sequences come from PBMCs, collected before TCRalphabeta/CD19-depleted stem cell transplant. The clonotype comes from a girl aged 2 to 10 with congenital amegakaryocytic thrombocytopenia, due to receive a stem cell transplant. CDR3 DNA: TGCAGCGTCGCCGGGACACCTAACCAAGAGACCCAGTACTTC. Its protein is CSVAGTPNQETQYF.